This is a list of T cell receptor beta chains from one sample in a study of blood T cell repertoires in COVID-19. The table came from immunoSEQ multiplex PCR; TCRdb's copy has only in-frame clones and leaves some out. Counted here are about 160,000 clones, 85% occurring once; the ten biggest clones make up around 1%. Specimen: peripheral blood. These receptors originate from a man in his forties or fifties with acute or convalescent COVID-19. CDR3s include the opening cysteine and the closing phenylalanine or tryptophan. A D gene is named only where the DNA matches it firmly. Clone size appears in some rows only: once, few, many, or a class for an expanded clone.

clone size,D gene,V gene,J gene,CDR3 DNA,CDR3 protein
.,.,TRBV4-3,TRBJ1-1,TGCGCCAGCAGCCAAGAGCGGGGGTTGACTGAAGCTTTCTTT,CASSQERGLTEAFF
.,TRBD1,TRBV5-1,TRBJ1-6,TGCGCCAGCAGCTTGGGACAGGGGAATTCACCCCTCCACTTT,CASSLGQGNSPLHF
once,.,TRBV9,TRBJ2-5,TGTGCCAGCAGCGTAAATCCCGGCGGGCAAGAGACCCAGTACTTC,CASSVNPGGQETQYF
few,.,TRBV11-2,TRBJ1-1,TGTGCCAGCAGCTTGCCGCGAACTGAAGCTTTCTTT,CASSLPRTEAFF
.,TRBD1,TRBV10-1,TRBJ2-2,TGCGCCAGCAGTGAGAGAGGGGGCCCCAACACCGGGGAGCTGTTTTTT,CASSERGGPNTGELFF
few,TRBD1,TRBV28,TRBJ1-2,TGTGCCAGCAGTTTTCCTCGGACAGGGATTCGAACTGGCTACACCTTC,CASSFPRTGIRTGYTF
once,.,TRBV2,TRBJ1-1,TGTGCCAGCAATTCGGAGATTAACACTGAAGCTTTCTTT,CASNSEINTEAFF
.,.,TRBV2,TRBJ1-5,TGTGCCAGCAGTGGGGCAGGTTGGGTCGATCAGCCCCAGCATTTT,CASSGAGWVDQPQHF
.,.,TRBV29-1,TRBJ1-1,TGCAGTGTTGTCGGTCGGTTGGACACTGAAGCTTTCTTT,CSVVGRLDTEAFF
once,TRBD1,TRBV18,TRBJ1-3,TGTGCCAGCTCCCCGGGACAGGAAAACACCATATATTTT,CASSPGQENTIYF
.,TRBD2,TRBV5-6,TRBJ2-1,TGTGCCAGCAGCAACTCTCGAGGACTAGCGGTTAATGAGCAGTTCTTC,CASSNSRGLAVNEQFF
.,TRBD1,TRBV29-1,TRBJ1-5,TGCAGCGTTGGACAGGGTGTCAGTCAGCCCCAGCATTTT,CSVGQGVSQPQHF
.,TRBD2,TRBV2,TRBJ2-3,TGTGCCAGCAGTATAGGACTAGCGCGGGATACGCAGTATTTT,CASSIGLARDTQYF
once,.,TRBV2,TRBJ1-1,TGTGCCAGTAAGTCCGGGACACTGAACACTGAAGCTTTCTTT,CASKSGTLNTEAFF
.,TRBD1,TRBV15,TRBJ2-7,TGTGCCACCAGCAGTAGGACAGGGGGTGCCTACGAGCAGTACTTC,CATSSRTGGAYEQYF
.,TRBD2,TRBV28,TRBJ2-7,TGTGCCAGCACGGGAGGGGCTTTCTACGAGCAGTACTTC,CASTGGAFYEQYF
.,.,TRBV5-5,TRBJ2-7,TGTGCCAGCAGCTGGGCTTGGGGGCGCGGGGGCGAGCAGTACTTC,CASSWAWGRGGEQYF
few,.,TRBV19,TRBJ1-5,TGTGCCAGTAGTATACCCCAGGGTCAGCCCCAGCATTTT,CASSIPQGQPQHF
.,TRBD2,TRBV3-1/TRBV3-2,TRBJ2-3,TGTGCCAGCCGCATGGAGGCGGAGCGGGGAGTGGATACGCAGTATTTT,CASRMEAERGVDTQYF
.,TRBD1,TRBV5-1,TRBJ1-1,TGCGCCAGCAGCCCGGGACAGGCCCGTTCAGAAGCTTTCTTT,CASSPGQARSEAFF
.,.,TRBV15,TRBJ2-6,TGTGCCACCAGCAGAGTTACAGGTGATGGGGCCAACGTCCTGACTTTC,CATSRVTGDGANVLTF
few,.,TRBV2,TRBJ2-5,TGTGCCAGCAGTGAAGAGGCAGGGCCTAGGAGCCAGTACTTC,CASSEEAGPRSQYF